This TCR beta chain was found in a study of control samples from healthy donors and cancer patients. Sequencing was performed with immunoSEQ multiplex PCR; in TCRdb, only in-frame clones are kept and a portion is missing. The sample yields approximately 72,000 clones, approximately 91% seen once. Source material: blood. The receptor's source is a man aged 45-65 years in good health.

The CDR3: CASSQRIDTQYF. The CDR3 nucleotides read TGTGCCAGCAGCCAACGAATAGATACGCAGTATTTT. The chain combines TRBV3-1 (or the pseudogene TRBV3-2) with TRBJ2-3; D remains unclear. Trimming cost V 2 bases and J 5 bases, with 5 bases left between them. Germline CDR1 reads LGHDT; CDR2 reads YNNKEL (reference sequence). The CDR3 has 12 amino acids.